A single sample is the source of the 10 T cell receptor beta chains below, sequenced in a study of spatial heterogeneity in lung cancer. TCRdb reprocessed the 5' RACE reads with MiXCR, giving one entry per CDR3 protein. This sample has 110,000 or so distinct CDR3 sequences, with roughly 10% found just once. Time point noted: blood at routine non-recurrence follow-up after resection. The sample was PBMCs, taken at follow-up. These receptor sequences come from a female donor with early-stage non-small cell lung cancer.

The V and J genes are TRBV20-1 and TRBJ2-7; TRBD1 matches 8 bases. The V and J ends lost 0 bases and 2 bases, in that order; junction bases with no gene match: 6. The CDR3 is 15 residues long. CDR1 and CDR2 (germline): DFQATT, SNEGSKA (reference sequence). CDR3 amino acids: CSARDLGQGPYEQYF. CDR3 coding DNA: TGCAGTGCTAGAGATCTAGGACAGGGACCCTACGAGCAGTACTTC.

The chain uses TRBV5-1 and TRBJ2-2; D is uncertain. V was trimmed by 1 base and J by 1 base, leaving 5 bases between them. Germline V gene sequence: CDR1 SGHRS, CDR2 YFSETQ. This CDR3 is 14 amino acids long. CDR3 loop: CASSLFGNTGELFF. Here the CDR3 DNA reads TGCGCCAGCAGCTTGTTTGGGAACACCGGGGAGCTGTTTTTT.

In its sample, this clonotype was seen many times. CDR3 residues: CASSEGTVNTEAFF. In DNA, the CDR3 is TGCGCCAGCAGTGAAGGGACGGTGAACACTGAAGCTTTCTTT. This chain connects TRBV10-1 to TRBJ1-1, with D maybe TRBD1 (5 bases). The V end lost 3 bases, the J end lost 0 bases, and 8 bases lay between the germline ends. Germline V CDR1 and CDR2: WNHNN, SYGVQD (reference sequence). There are 14 residues in the CDR3.

This clonotype was detected a few times. The chain has TRBV4-1 and TRBJ2-1; 7 bases fit TRBD2. Germline-derived CDR1 and CDR2 are MGHRA and YSYEKL. The CDR3 is 15 residues long. After removal of 3 bases from V and 2 bases from J, the junction contained 4 bases not matched to a gene. The CDR3 coding sequence is TGCGCCAGCAGCCATTATAGCGGGCCCTACAATGAGCAGTTCTTC. Translating it yields CASSHYSGPYNEQFF.

This clonotype came up a few times. V usage is TRBV28 and J usage is TRBJ2-7; 10 nucleotides line up with TRBD1. J was trimmed by 1 base and V by 6 bases; bases with no gene match: 6. The CDR3 runs to 15 residues. Germline CDR1 is MDHEN and CDR2 is SYDVKM. The CDR3 DNA is TGTGCCAGCAGCCGCCCGGGACAGGGGTCCTACGAGCAGTACTTC. Translated: CASSRPGQGSYEQYF.

In its sample, this clonotype was seen a few times. The J gene is TRBJ2-7, the V gene TRBV6-1, with D tentatively TRBD2 (5 bases). V was trimmed by 10 bases and J by 2 bases, leaving 15 bases between them. The CDR3 consists of 13 residues. CDR1 and CDR2 from the germline V gene are MNHNS and SASEGT. In nucleotides, the CDR3 is TGTGCCACTGGATGGGCGGGTACCTACGAGCAGTACTTC. As protein: CATGWAGTYEQYF.

The chain has TRBV10-2 and TRBJ2-5, with 8 bases matching TRBD1. Germline-derived CDR1 and CDR2 are WSHSY and SAAADI. V trimming: 4 bases; J trimming: 3 bases; junction bases outside the gene matches: 13. The CDR3 length is 17 residues. The DNA of the CDR3 is TGCGCCAGCAGTGTGTCGTTTAGACAGGGGCGAAAAGAGACCCAGTACTTC. Translated, it gives CASSVSFRQGRKETQYF.

The genes are TRBV7-8 and TRBJ1-5; TRBD1 is a possible D gene (6 bases). The V and J ends lost 3 bases and 3 bases respectively, with 12 bases between them. This CDR3 is built from 15 residues. Germline V gene data show CDR1 as SGHVS and CDR2 as FQNEAQ. The CDR3 nucleotides are TGTGCCAGCAGCTTTACTACAGGGTCCAATCAGCCCCAGCATTTT. The encoded protein is CASSFTTGSNQPQHF.

This sequence joins TRBV7-9 and TRBJ2-1; 9 bases map to TRBD1. From germline, CDR1 is SEHNR and CDR2 FQNEAQ (reference sequence). There are 16 residues in the CDR3. V shed 5 bases and J 10 bases; nucleotides not matched to a gene: 15. The CDR3 reads CASSPLGDRVRSEQFF. In DNA, the CDR3 is TGTGCCAGCAGCCCACTTGGGGACAGGGTGAGGTCCGAGCAGTTCTTC. The full variable domain, with the rest looked up from reference TRBV7-9 and TRBJ2-1, is DTGVSQNPRHKITKRGQNVTFRCDPISEHNRLYWYRQTLGQGPEFLTYFQNEAQLEKSRLLSDRFSAERPKGSFSTLEIQRTEQGDSAMYLCASSPLGDRVRSEQFFGPGTRLTVL.

The rearrangement joins TRBV29-1 to TRBJ1-1; D possibly corresponds to TRBD1 (5 bases). The CDR3 has 14 residues. V lost 2 bases to trimming and J lost 4 bases, with 14 bases between them. CDR1 and CDR2 from the germline V gene are SQVTM and ANQGSEA. The CDR3 DNA sequence: TGCAGCGTTGAAAAAGAAGGGGCGCCCACTGAAGCTTTCTTT. Amino acid sequence: CSVEKEGAPTEAFF.